The 27 T cell receptor beta chains below come from one sample, sequenced in a study of blood T cell repertoires in COVID-19. Sequencing used immunoSEQ multiplex PCR; TCRdb keeps in-frame clones, though not all of them. Of roughly 150,000 clones listed, less than 80% are singletons. The material sequenced was PBMCs or T cells enriched from blood (not recorded which). These TCRs come from a woman in her seventies in a cohort exposed to, infected with or recovered from COVID-19 (not recorded which).

The genes are TRBV5-1 and TRBJ1-1; a possible D gene is TRBD1 (6 bases). Trimming took 1 base from V and 5 from J, leaving 12 bases between them. Germline V lookup: CDR1 SGHRS, CDR2 YFSETQ. The CDR3 consists of 14 residues. The CDR3 loop reads CASSLNLGATEAFF. The CDR3 DNA reads as TGCGCCAGCAGCTTGAATTTGGGGGCGACTGAAGCTTTCTTT.

This clone was observed once. The chain uses TRBV9 and TRBJ2-5; 9 bases fit TRBD2. Germline V gene sequence: CDR1 SGDLS, CDR2 YYNGEE. The ends lost 0 bases at V and 4 bases at J; junction bases unmatched: 7. The CDR3 contains 16 residues. The CDR3 loop is CASSVVGAGGVETQYF. As DNA, the CDR3 is TGTGCCAGCAGCGTAGTAGGAGCGGGAGGAGTAGAGACCCAGTACTTC.

The chain links TRBV5-1 to TRBJ2-2, with D possibly matching TRBD1 (5 bases). CDR1 is SGHRS, CDR2 YFSETQ, per germline. V was cut by 0 bases and J by 1 base, with 7 bases left in between. The CDR3 totals 15 residues. The CDR3 nucleotides are TGCGCCAGCAGCTTGGCAGGGTTGAACACCGGGGAGCTGTTTTTT. It specifies CASSLAGLNTGELFF.

This clone was recorded only once. One end of the junction does not line up with germline, which may come from a read error. This rearrangement joins TRBV16 to TRBJ2-1; 10 bases line up with TRBD2. Germline V CDR1 and CDR2: KGHSY, FQNENV. This CDR3 spans 18 amino acids. The CDR3 here is CASTQALAGDQGYNEQFF. The DNA of the CDR3 is TGTGCCAGCACCCAAGCCCTAGCGGGAGATCAAGGGTACAATGAGCAGTTCTTC. The whole variable domain, filled in from reference TRBV16 and TRBJ2-1, reads GEEVAQTPKHLVRGEGQKAKLYCAPIKGHSYVFWYQQVLKNEFKFLISFQNENVFDETGMPKERFSAKCLPNSPCSLEIQATKLEDSAVYFCASTQALAGDQGYNEQFFGPGTRLTVL.

The J gene is TRBJ2-1, the V gene TRBV27, with D perhaps TRBD2 (5 bases). The germline CDR1 and CDR2 sequences are MNHEY and SMNVEV (reference sequence). V was clipped by 6 bases and J by 6 bases, with 15 bases between them. This CDR3 contains 14 residues. In DNA, the CDR3 is TGTGCCAGCAGCCTTACTAGTTCCCTCAATGAGCAGTTCTTC. Amino acid sequence: CASSLTSSLNEQFF.

There are a few counts of this clone. The chain uses TRBV7-8 and TRBJ2-7; 11 nucleotides line up with TRBD2. The germline V gene has CDR1 SGHVS and CDR2 FQNEAQ. Trimming at V came to 1 base and at J to 7 bases, leaving 9 bases not matched to a gene. This CDR3 has 16 amino acids. CDR3 nucleotide sequence: TGTGCCAGCAGCTTAGAGCGGACTAGCGGGCTGGGTGAGCAGTACTTC. This codes for CASSLERTSGLGEQYF.

J is TRBJ1-2 and V is TRBV28; 8 bases fit TRBD1. V shed 3 bases, J shed 8 bases, and the junction held 5 bases outside the gene matches. This CDR3 is built from 13 residues. The germline V gene has CDR1 MDHEN and CDR2 SYDVKM. CDR3 sequence (DNA): TGTGCCAGCAGTTTGGGGACAGGCTGGGGCTACACCTTC. It encodes CASSLGTGWGYTF.

J is TRBJ1-2 and V is TRBV28; weak D call: TRBD1 (6 bases). CDR3 length: 12 amino acids. CDR1 and CDR2 from the germline V gene are MDHEN and SYDVKM. Trimming cost V 6 bases and J 7 bases, with 12 bases left between them. This CDR3 is CASRKQGSGYTF. The DNA of the CDR3 is TGTGCCAGCAGAAAACAGGGCTCTGGCTACACCTTC.

The chain has TRBV10-2 and TRBJ2-4, with 12 nucleotides matching TRBD2. J gave up 1 base and V 11 bases, and 21 bases lay outside the gene matches. This CDR3 is 20 amino acids long. Germline V gives CDR1 WSHSY, CDR2 SAAADI. DNA of the CDR3: TGCGCCCCCAGGGAGTGTCTAGCGGGAGGGGATAGGATGGCCAAAAACATTCAGTACTTC. The encoded protein is CAPRECLAGGDRMAKNIQYF.

This sequence joins TRBV7-3 and TRBJ1-1; TRBD1 is a possible D gene (5 bases). The CDR3 spans 14 residues. CDR1 SGHTA and CDR2 FQGTGA come from the germline V gene. V gave up 1 base and J gave up 5 bases, with 11 bases separating them. The CDR3 DNA reads as TGTGCCAGCAGCTTAAATGGGGGGGAGACTGAAGCTTTCTTT. Amino acids: CASSLNGGETEAFF.

This sequence joins TRBV5-6 and TRBJ2-3, with TRBD2 as a possible D gene (5 bases). This CDR3 comprises 13 residues. Germline V CDR1 and CDR2: SGHDT, YYEEEE. Trimming pared 6 bases from V and 0 bases from J, leaving 8 bases between. The CDR3: CASIEGSTDTQYF. The CDR3 DNA sequence: TGTGCCAGCATTGAGGGTAGCACAGATACGCAGTATTTT.

The sample holds a few counts of this clone. The V call is TRBV28, the J call TRBJ1-1, with 9 bases fitting TRBD1. With V trimmed by 3 bases and J by 1 base, 6 bases remained unmatched. This CDR3 region has 16 residues. Per germline, CDR1 MDHEN and CDR2 SYDVKM. The CDR3 DNA reads TGTGCCAGCAGTTTCTCCTGGACAGGGGCGAACACTGAAGCTTTCTTT. Protein: CASSFSWTGANTEAFF.

The chain has TRBV2 and TRBJ2-3; a possible D gene is TRBD2 (5 bases). With 4 bases removed from V and 5 bases from J, the gap between germline ends came to 10 bases. Germline V gives CDR1 SNHLY, CDR2 FYNNEI. The CDR3 totals 13 residues. The CDR3 DNA sequence: TGTGCCAGCAGTGTGGAGCGGAAAGATACGCAGTATTTT. Protein: CASSVERKDTQYF.

This clone was detected only a few times. V usage is TRBV28 and J usage is TRBJ2-7, with TRBD1 matching 8 bases. CDR3 size: 13 residues. Looked up from germline, CDR1 is MDHEN and CDR2 is SYDVKM. J lost 3 bases, V lost 8 bases, and 6 bases had no gene match. CDR3 nucleotide sequence: TGTGCCAGCTCCCAGACAGGGGACTACGAGCAGTACTTC. It yields the protein CASSQTGDYEQYF. Using reference TRBV28 and TRBJ2-7 for the parts outside the CDR3, the full variable domain is DVKVTQSSRYLVKRTGEKVFLECVQDMDHENMFWYRQDPGLGLRLIYFSYDVKMKEKGDIPEGYSVSREKKERFSLILESASTNQTSMYLCASSQTGDYEQYFGPGTRLTVT.

The gene calls are TRBV7-8 and TRBJ2-1; no clear D gene. Germline-derived CDR1 and CDR2 are SGHVS and FQNEAQ. This CDR3 region has 14 residues. The V end lost 1 base, the J end lost 6 bases, and 10 bases lay between the germline ends. CDR3 residues: CASSLVEFSNEQFF. Written as DNA, the CDR3 is TGTGCCAGCAGCTTAGTGGAGTTTAGCAATGAGCAGTTCTTC.

V gene TRBV5-8 combines with J gene TRBJ2-2; D might be TRBD2 (6 bases). This CDR3 spans 16 amino acids. Germline loops: CDR1 SGHTS, CDR2 YDEGEE. V was trimmed by 4 bases and J by 1 base, leaving 14 bases between them. The CDR3 reads CASSVFGGRNTGELFF. The CDR3 bases are TGTGCCAGCAGCGTTTTCGGGGGAAGGAACACCGGGGAGCTGTTTTTT.

The gene calls are TRBV7-9 and TRBJ2-5; the D gene is possibly TRBD1 (5 bases). There are 15 residues in the CDR3. Trimming cost V 1 base and J 3 bases, with 12 bases left between them. CDR1 and CDR2 (germline): SEHNR, FQNEAQ (reference sequence). The CDR3 spells CASSLEVRQKETQYF. CDR3 DNA sequence: TGTGCCAGCAGCTTAGAGGTCCGACAGAAAGAGACCCAGTACTTC.

The CDR3 sequence: CSASSSGYTF. DNA for the CDR3: TGCAGTGCTAGTAGCTCAGGCTACACCTTC. The chain is built from TRBV20-1 and TRBJ1-2; D ambiguous. CDR3 size: 10 residues. Germline V gives CDR1 DFQATT, CDR2 SNEGSKA (reference sequence). V shed 3 bases and J shed 8 bases, with 7 bases lying between them.

The CDR3 bases are TGTGCCAGCAGTGAAGCAATGACAGCGAACTATGGCTACACCTTC. It translates to CASSEAMTANYGYTF. This chain connects TRBV6-1 to TRBJ1-2; D might be TRBD1 (5 bases). The CDR3 loop spans 15 amino acids. Deletions cut 0 bases from V and 2 bases from J, with 10 bases between. Germline CDR1 MNHNS, CDR2 SASEGT.

In DNA, the CDR3 is TGTGCCAGCAGCTCTGGGGGACAGGGGACGCGTGGCTACACCTTC. This codes for CASSSGGQGTRGYTF. This sequence joins TRBV7-2 and TRBJ1-2; 10 bases fit TRBD1. CDR3 length: 15 amino acids. Unmatched junction bases numbered 9, after V lost 4 bases and J lost 7 bases. Germline V CDR1 and CDR2: SGHTA, FQGNSA.

The CDR3 DNA sequence: TGTGCCAGCAGCCAAGACCCCGGGAGGGCCAGGGAGCAGTACTTC. This sequence encodes CASSQDPGRAREQYF. This rearrangement joins TRBV4-2 to TRBJ2-7, with TRBD2 matching 8 bases. Germline lookup yields CDR1 LGHNA and CDR2 YNFKEQ. J lost 7 bases, V lost 0 bases, and 8 bases had no gene match. CDR3 length: 15 residues.

V usage is TRBV18 and J usage is TRBJ2-1; 8 nucleotides line up with TRBD2. Germline CDR1 and CDR2: KGHSH and LQKENI. This CDR3 has 16 amino acids. With 5 bases clipped from V and 7 bases from J, the junction kept 13 bases outside the gene matches. The CDR3 is CASSFPGTSGWNEQFF. The CDR3 region has the DNA TGTGCCAGCTCATTTCCGGGGACTAGTGGGTGGAATGAGCAGTTCTTC.

The V call is TRBV5-3, the J call TRBJ2-1, with D possibly matching TRBD2 (5 bases). TRBV5-3 belongs to the ORF category, with a function that is uncertain. The CDR3 sequence is 16 residues long. V was shortened by 4 bases and J by 4 bases, with 18 bases between the two germline ends. The CDR3 nucleotides read TGTGCCAGAAGCCCCCAGTTCGAGAGGGTTTACAATGAGCAGTTCTTC. It is translated as CARSPQFERVYNEQFF.

The chain joins TRBV4-3 to TRBJ1-1; D is possibly TRBD1 (5 bases). From germline, CDR1 is LGHNA and CDR2 YSLEER. This CDR3 is built from 15 residues. V lost 0 bases to trimming and J lost 0 bases, with 8 bases between them. For the CDR3, the DNA is TGCGCCAGCAGCCAAGATGACAGACTGAACACTGAAGCTTTCTTT. Its protein product is CASSQDDRLNTEAFF.

The chain combines TRBV28 with TRBJ1-6, with D maybe TRBD1 (5 bases). Deletions cut 7 bases from V and 9 bases from J, with 19 bases between. Germline CDR1 reads MDHEN; CDR2 reads SYDVKM. This CDR3 comprises 15 residues. The CDR3 nucleotides read TGTGCCAGCACACCCCATCGGGGGATAAGTTCACCCCTCCACTTT. It translates to CASTPHRGISSPLHF.

The rearrangement uses TRBV27 and TRBJ2-1; D might be TRBD1 (5 bases). Germline assignment: CDR1 MNHEY and CDR2 SMNVEV (reference sequence). V gave up 0 bases and J gave up 0 bases, with 12 bases separating them. This CDR3 is built from 17 residues. The CDR3 DNA sequence: TGTGCCAGCAGTTTATCGAAGGGGATTTACTCCTACAATGAGCAGTTCTTC. Amino acids: CASSLSKGIYSYNEQFF.

The chain links TRBV28 to TRBJ1-5; D is unresolved. V lost 1 base and J 7 bases, leaving 20 bases between the germline ends. The CDR3 is 17 residues long. Germline V gene sequence: CDR1 MDHEN, CDR2 SYDVKM. The CDR3 here is CASSLLGRRTTDQPQHF. The CDR3 nucleotides are TGTGCCAGCAGTTTATTAGGTAGGCGGACTACCGACCAGCCCCAGCATTTT. Complete variable domain (other parts from reference TRBV28 and TRBJ1-5): DVKVTQSSRYLVKRTGEKVFLECVQDMDHENMFWYRQDPGLGLRLIYFSYDVKMKEKGDIPEGYSVSREKKERFSLILESASTNQTSMYLCASSLLGRRTTDQPQHFGDGTRLSIL.